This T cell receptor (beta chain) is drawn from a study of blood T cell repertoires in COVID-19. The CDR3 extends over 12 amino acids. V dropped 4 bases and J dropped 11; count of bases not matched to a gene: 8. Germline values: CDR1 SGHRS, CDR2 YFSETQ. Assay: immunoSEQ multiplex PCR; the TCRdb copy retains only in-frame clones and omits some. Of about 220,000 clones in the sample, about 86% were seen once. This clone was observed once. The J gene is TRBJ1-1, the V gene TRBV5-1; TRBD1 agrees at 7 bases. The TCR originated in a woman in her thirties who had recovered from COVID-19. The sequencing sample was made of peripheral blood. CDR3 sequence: CASSLDRVTAFF. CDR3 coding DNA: TGCGCCAGCAGCCTCGACAGGGTAACGGCTTTCTTT.